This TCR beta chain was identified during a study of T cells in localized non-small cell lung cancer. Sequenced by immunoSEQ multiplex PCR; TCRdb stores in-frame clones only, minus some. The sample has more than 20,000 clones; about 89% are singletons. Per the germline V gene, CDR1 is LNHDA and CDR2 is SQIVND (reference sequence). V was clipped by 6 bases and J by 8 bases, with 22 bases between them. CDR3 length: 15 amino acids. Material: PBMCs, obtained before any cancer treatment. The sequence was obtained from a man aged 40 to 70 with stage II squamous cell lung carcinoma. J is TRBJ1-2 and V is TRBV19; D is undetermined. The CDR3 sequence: CASSVSTDFSSGYTF. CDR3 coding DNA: TGTGCCAGTAGCGTGTCAACAGACTTTTCTAGCGGCTACACCTTC. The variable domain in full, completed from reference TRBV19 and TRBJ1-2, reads DGGITQSPKYLFRKEGQNVTLSCEQNLNHDAMYWYRQDPGQGLRLIYYSQIVNDFQKGDIAEGYSVSREKKESFPLTVTSAQKNPTAFYLCASSVSTDFSSGYTFGSGTRLTVV.